This TCR beta chain was profiled in a study of blood T cell repertoires in COVID-19. Turning to the study itself: Acute and convalescent COVID-19 specimens originated in the United States, Italy and Spain. T cells, B-cell-depleted T cells, or PBMCs provided the cDNA or gDNA that served as material.

In the study's own analysis: Estimates of nucleated cell counts were drawn from the amplification of reference gene primers. Using immunoSEQ multiplex PCR, the repertoire was profiled, and TCRdb retains in-frame clones only, with some absent. That table is the source of V, J and clone size, and D and trimming were worked out from the DNA. Of roughly 280,000 clones listed, approximately 86% were seen once; the top ten hold roughly 5%. The germline gives CDR1 SGHNT, CDR2 YENEEA. The CDR3 length is 16 residues. With 5 bases clipped from V and 3 bases from J, the junction kept 11 bases outside the gene matches.

The sequencing input was peripheral blood. The sequence derives from a woman aged 55-75 years with COVID-19, enrolled during active disease. The rearrangement joins TRBV11-3 to TRBJ2-3, with 7 bases lining up with TRBD2. In DNA form, the CDR3 reads TGTGCCAGCAGCCACCGAGGCAGCGGGACTACAGATACGCAGTATTTT. This codes for CASSHRGSGTTDTQYF.